The 10 T cell receptor beta chains listed next were all sequenced from one sample in a study of PD-1 blockade in classical Hodgkin lymphoma. Time point of the sample: cycle 4 day 1 (C4D1), after more than five weeks of nivolumab. Autologous stem cell transplantation was followed by relapse in every patient, and brentuximab vedotin exposure varied. Libraries were prepared by immunoSEQ multiplex PCR; TCRdb keeps only in-frame clonotypes and omits some of them. Of 7,500 to 9,500 clones listed, around 88% are singletons. The sample in question was peripheral blood mononuclear cells (PBMCs), obtained before the fourth cycle of nivolumab. The receptors were gathered from a human donor with classical Hodgkin lymphoma.

V and J are TRBV10-2 and TRBJ1-1, with D perhaps matching TRBD1 (5 bases). The CDR3 loop spans 13 amino acids. The V gene lost 6 bases and the J gene lost 1 base, with 9 bases spanning the gap. Germline loops: CDR1 WSHSY, CDR2 SAAADI. CDR3 coding DNA: TGCGCCAGCAGCCCCGGGGCGAACACTGAAGCTTTCTTT. This translates into CASSPGANTEAFF.

V and J are TRBV7-9 and TRBJ2-3; D unresolved. Germline CDR1 reads SEHNR; CDR2 reads FQNEAQ (reference sequence). Trimming stripped 3 bases from V and 3 bases from J, with 1 base between. CDR3 length: 11 residues. The CDR3 coding sequence is TGTGCCAGCAGCTTTACAGATACGCAGTATTTT. It translates to CASSFTDTQYF.

J is TRBJ2-7 and V is TRBV13; the match to TRBD2 covers 13 bases. Per germline, CDR1 PRHDT and CDR2 FYEKMQ (reference sequence). This CDR3 contains 18 residues. J lost 3 bases, V lost 0 bases, and 8 bases had no gene match. Here the CDR3 DNA reads TGTGCCAGCAGCTTAGGCCAAGGCAGACTAGCGGGAGGCTACGAGCAGTACTTC. Residues: CASSLGQGRLAGGYEQYF. Full variable domain (remainder filled in from reference TRBV13 and TRBJ2-7): AAGVIQSPRHLIKEKRETATLKCYPIPRHDTVYWYQQGPGQDPQFLISFYEKMQSDKGSIPDRFSAQQFSDYHSELNMSSLELGDSALYFCASSLGQGRLAGGYEQYFGPGTRLTVT.

This chain uses TRBV10-3 with TRBJ2-7; the D gene is possibly TRBD2 (6 bases). Germline V lookup: CDR1 ENHRY, CDR2 SYGVKD. V lost 8 bases and J 6 bases, leaving 14 bases between the germline ends. There are 12 residues in the CDR3. Written as DNA, the CDR3 is TGTGCCATCTTTGGAGGGTCGGGCGAGCAGTACTTC. Translating it yields CAIFGGSGEQYF.

V and J are TRBV7-6 and TRBJ2-1; TRBD2 matches at 8 bases. The V gene's germline CDR1 is SGHVS and CDR2 FNYEAQ. CDR3 length: 18 residues. Trimming cost V 5 bases and J 0 bases; bases outside gene matches: 12. The CDR3 DNA is TGTGCCAGCAGCGCGTTAGGTCGACTAGCGAGCTCCTACAATGAGCAGTTCTTC. It specifies CASSALGRLASSYNEQFF.

A single count supports this clone. V usage is TRBV7-6 and J usage is TRBJ1-1, with TRBD1 as a possible D gene (5 bases). Germline V CDR1 and CDR2: SGHVS, FNYEAQ. The CDR3 covers 14 residues. Trimming shortened V by 5 bases and J by 4 bases, and 14 bases separated the two germline ends. The CDR3 is CASSIVGEFTEAFF. CDR3 sequence (DNA): TGTGCCAGCAGCATCGTAGGGGAATTCACTGAAGCTTTCTTT.

The rearrangement uses TRBV4-1 and TRBJ2-1, with 7 bases aligning to TRBD2. CDR1 and CDR2 from the germline V gene are MGHRA and YSYEKL. This CDR3 region has 15 residues. J lost 9 bases, V lost 1 base, and 9 bases had no gene match. The chain's CDR3 is CASSQVREGLGEQFF. As DNA, the CDR3 is TGCGCCAGCAGCCAAGTGAGGGAGGGCCTCGGTGAGCAGTTCTTC.

The chain has TRBV7-9 and TRBJ2-3; 8 bases match TRBD1. CDR3 size: 16 residues. Germline CDR1 is SEHNR and CDR2 is FQNEAQ (reference sequence). With 4 bases clipped from V and 2 bases from J, the junction kept 8 bases outside the gene matches. CDR3 protein: CASSSSTGVYTDTQYF. CDR3 coding DNA: TGTGCCAGCAGCTCCTCGACAGGGGTATACACAGATACGCAGTATTTT.

V gene TRBV27 combines with J gene TRBJ2-2; D gene ambiguous. V gave up 4 bases and J gave up 5 bases, with 11 bases separating them. Germline V CDR1 and CDR2: MNHEY, SMNVEV (reference sequence). This CDR3 is 14 amino acids long. This chain's CDR3 is CASSSTVGTGELFF. The DNA of the CDR3 is TGTGCCAGCAGTTCTACAGTGGGAACCGGGGAGCTGTTTTTT.

The rearrangement joins TRBV7-9 to TRBJ2-2; D not resolved. There are 14 residues in the CDR3. Germline CDR1 reads SEHNR; CDR2 reads FQNEAQ (reference sequence). The germline V and J ends were trimmed by 2 bases and 2 bases, with 6 bases remaining between them. As DNA, the CDR3 is TGTGCCAGCAGCTTAACAGAAAACACCGGGGAGCTGTTTTTT. Its protein is CASSLTENTGELFF.